The rows below give T cell receptor beta chains drawn from one sample of a study of cytomegalovirus exposure and HLA in healthy donors. Only in-frame clones appear in the TCRdb table, and some are missing; sequencing was by immunoSEQ multiplex PCR. The table shows around 150,000 clones, with 77% occurring only once. The sample comprised PBMCs. These receptor sequences come from a woman between 35 and 50 years old in good health and CMV-seropositive. Each CDR3 is given with its conserved first and last residue. The order of the fields is V gene, clone size, D gene, J gene, CDR3 DNA, CDR3 protein. A D gene is named only where the DNA matches it firmly. For some rows the clone size is stated as once, few or many, or as a class when expanded; others skip it.

v_call: TRBV27
clone_size: -
d_call: TRBD1
j_call: TRBJ1-1
cdr3_nt: TGTGCCAGTCGGACAGGGTCCGAACTTGAAGCTTTCTTT
cdr3_aa: CASRTGSELEAFF

v_call: TRBV7-8
clone_size: -
d_call: TRBD1
j_call: TRBJ1-6
cdr3_nt: TGTGCCAGCAGCCTTCAAGGACAGGGGGATAATTCACCCCTCCACTTT
cdr3_aa: CASSLQGQGDNSPLHF

v_call: TRBV6-6
clone_size: -
d_call: TRBD2
j_call: TRBJ2-1
cdr3_nt: TGTGCCAGCAGTTACCTGGCGGGGGGGCTCAATGAGCAGTTCTTC
cdr3_aa: CASSYLAGGLNEQFF

v_call: TRBV5-1
clone_size: few
d_call: -
j_call: TRBJ1-6
cdr3_nt: TGCGCCAGCAGCTTGGTCAGCAGTACAGGCGGTTCACCCCTCCACTTT
cdr3_aa: CASSLVSSTGGSPLHF

v_call: TRBV4-1
clone_size: -
d_call: -
j_call: TRBJ2-6
cdr3_nt: TGCGCCAGCAGCCAAGTCTCGAGTGCCTACTCTGGGGCCAACGTCCTGACTTTC
cdr3_aa: CASSQVSSAYSGANVLTF

v_call: TRBV7-2
clone_size: -
d_call: -
j_call: TRBJ2-3
cdr3_nt: TGTGCCAGCAGCTTAATGGGGGCAGAGGCAGATACGCAGTATTTT
cdr3_aa: CASSLMGAEADTQYF

v_call: TRBV7-8
clone_size: -
d_call: TRBD1
j_call: TRBJ1-4
cdr3_nt: TGTGCCAGCAGGGATTACAGGGGTGGACTGTTTTTT
cdr3_aa: CASRDYRGGLFF

v_call: TRBV7-9
clone_size: -
d_call: TRBD2
j_call: TRBJ2-1
cdr3_nt: TGTTCCAGCAGCTTAGGACTAGCGGGGAAGGGTGAGCAGTTCTTC
cdr3_aa: CSSSLGLAGKGEQFF

v_call: TRBV4-3
clone_size: -
d_call: TRBD2
j_call: TRBJ2-1
cdr3_nt: TGCGCCAGCAGCCAAGAAGGGGGTAGCGGGAGTAGCTCCTACAATGAGCAGTTCTTC
cdr3_aa: CASSQEGGSGSSSYNEQFF

v_call: TRBV28
clone_size: once
d_call: -
j_call: TRBJ1-2
cdr3_nt: TGTGCCAGCAGTGCGCCATGGACAGACAACTATGGCTACACCTTC
cdr3_aa: CASSAPWTDNYGYTF

v_call: TRBV5-1
clone_size: -
d_call: -
j_call: TRBJ2-5
cdr3_nt: TGCGCCAGCAGCCCGGAGGTGAAAGAGACCCAGTACTTC
cdr3_aa: CASSPEVKETQYF

v_call: TRBV13
clone_size: -
d_call: -
j_call: TRBJ2-3
cdr3_nt: TGTGCCAGCAGCTTAGCGGCGGGAATCACAGATACGCAGTATTTT
cdr3_aa: CASSLAAGITDTQYF

v_call: TRBV18
clone_size: -
d_call: -
j_call: TRBJ1-1
cdr3_nt: TGTGCCAGCTCACCACCGGGGGCCACGGTGAGGGGCACTGAAGCTTTCTTT
cdr3_aa: CASSPPGATVRGTEAFF

v_call: TRBV2
clone_size: -
d_call: -
j_call: TRBJ2-5
cdr3_nt: TGTGCCAGCAGCCAGGACGGGATAGAGACCCAGTACTTC
cdr3_aa: CASSQDGIETQYF

v_call: TRBV11-2
clone_size: -
d_call: TRBD1
j_call: TRBJ1-1
cdr3_nt: TGTGCCAGCAGCTCCACGTTGGGGACAGGGAACACTGAAGCTTTCTTT
cdr3_aa: CASSSTLGTGNTEAFF

v_call: TRBV5-4
clone_size: -
d_call: -
j_call: TRBJ1-2
cdr3_nt: TGTGCCAGCAGCTTGGCCGGGGGGGCAGGAGGCTACACCTTC
cdr3_aa: CASSLAGGAGGYTF

v_call: TRBV7-2
clone_size: -
d_call: TRBD2
j_call: TRBJ2-7
cdr3_nt: TGTGCCAGCAGCTTAGAGGGACTAGCTTCTCGCGAGCAGTACTTC
cdr3_aa: CASSLEGLASREQYF

v_call: TRBV5-4
clone_size: -
d_call: TRBD1
j_call: TRBJ2-1
cdr3_nt: TGTGCCAGCAGACTAGGGACAGGGAGGGATGAGCAGTTCTTC
cdr3_aa: CASRLGTGRDEQFF

v_call: TRBV2
clone_size: few
d_call: TRBD1
j_call: TRBJ1-5
cdr3_nt: TGTGCCAGCAGTGGCTACAGGGGTCAGCCCCAGCATTTT
cdr3_aa: CASSGYRGQPQHF

v_call: TRBV5-6
clone_size: -
d_call: -
j_call: TRBJ2-7
cdr3_nt: TGTGCCAGCAGCTTGGTCCAGGGAGAGCAGTACTTC
cdr3_aa: CASSLVQGEQYF

v_call: TRBV27
clone_size: -
d_call: TRBD2
j_call: TRBJ2-5
cdr3_nt: TGTGCCAGCAGCGCGGGGGGGCGTGAGACCCAGTACTTC
cdr3_aa: CASSAGGRETQYF

v_call: TRBV4-1
clone_size: -
d_call: -
j_call: TRBJ1-1
cdr3_nt: TGCGCCAGCAGCCAAGTGGGGGGAACTGAAGCTTTCTTT
cdr3_aa: CASSQVGGTEAFF

v_call: TRBV10-3
clone_size: -
d_call: -
j_call: TRBJ2-1
cdr3_nt: TGTGCCATCAGTGAGTCGGGGGGAGGGGGGGGTTACAATGAGCAGTTCTTC
cdr3_aa: CAISESGGGGGYNEQFF

v_call: TRBV19
clone_size: -
d_call: -
j_call: TRBJ1-1
cdr3_nt: TGTGCCAGTACCAGAAACACTGAAGCTTTCTTT
cdr3_aa: CASTRNTEAFF

v_call: TRBV5-6
clone_size: -
d_call: TRBD1
j_call: TRBJ2-7
cdr3_nt: TGTGCCAGCAGCGAGGGACAGGCCTACGAGCAGTACTTC
cdr3_aa: CASSEGQAYEQYF

v_call: TRBV7-6
clone_size: -
d_call: -
j_call: TRBJ1-2
cdr3_nt: TGTGCCAGCAGCTTAGGGGGGGGGTATGGCTACACCTTC
cdr3_aa: CASSLGGGYGYTF

v_call: TRBV7-2
clone_size: -
d_call: TRBD2
j_call: TRBJ2-7
cdr3_nt: TGTGCCAGCAGCTCTAGAGAATCGAGCGGGAGCTCCTACGAGCAGTACTTC
cdr3_aa: CASSSRESSGSSYEQYF

v_call: TRBV2
clone_size: -
d_call: -
j_call: TRBJ1-1
cdr3_nt: TGTGCCAGCAGTCGACTATTGGGGAACACTGAAGCTTTCTTT
cdr3_aa: CASSRLLGNTEAFF

v_call: TRBV6-5
clone_size: -
d_call: TRBD1
j_call: TRBJ1-2
cdr3_nt: TGTGCCAGCAGTTACCAGGCAGGGGGCTATGGCTACACCTTC
cdr3_aa: CASSYQAGGYGYTF

v_call: TRBV30
clone_size: -
d_call: -
j_call: TRBJ1-3
cdr3_nt: TGTGCCTGGAAACCGGCGGGAGGAAACACCATATATTTT
cdr3_aa: CAWKPAGGNTIYF

v_call: TRBV6-6
clone_size: -
d_call: -
j_call: TRBJ1-2
cdr3_nt: TGTGCCAGCAGCAAGAATATCGGGGGGGGAACGAATGGCTACACCTTC
cdr3_aa: CASSKNIGGGTNGYTF

v_call: TRBV9
clone_size: -
d_call: TRBD1
j_call: TRBJ1-6
cdr3_nt: TGTGCCAGCAGCGTAGTTGGACAGGGTGTTTCACCCCTCCACTTT
cdr3_aa: CASSVVGQGVSPLHF

v_call: TRBV7-8
clone_size: -
d_call: -
j_call: TRBJ2-7
cdr3_nt: TGTGCCAGCGGAGGGATCCTAACCTACGAGCAGTACTTC
cdr3_aa: CASGGILTYEQYF

v_call: TRBV7-8
clone_size: -
d_call: TRBD1
j_call: TRBJ1-1
cdr3_nt: TGTGCCAGCGGACCACAGGGGTTGACCACTGAAGCTTTCTTT
cdr3_aa: CASGPQGLTTEAFF

v_call: TRBV27
clone_size: -
d_call: TRBD1
j_call: TRBJ2-6
cdr3_nt: TGTGCCAGCAGTTTCCGGACAGGGGGCGCTGATGGGGCCAACGTCCTGACTTTC
cdr3_aa: CASSFRTGGADGANVLTF

v_call: TRBV6-1
clone_size: -
d_call: TRBD2
j_call: TRBJ2-5
cdr3_nt: TGTGCCAGCAGTCCTAGCGGGGGGGCACAAGAGACCCAGTACTTC
cdr3_aa: CASSPSGGAQETQYF

v_call: TRBV5-1
clone_size: -
d_call: TRBD2
j_call: TRBJ2-1
cdr3_nt: TGCGCCAGCAGCTGGACTAGCGGGATTAACAATGAGCAGTTCTTC
cdr3_aa: CASSWTSGINNEQFF

v_call: TRBV5-1
clone_size: -
d_call: -
j_call: TRBJ2-1
cdr3_nt: TGCGCCAGCAGCCGCTGGGACGCGGGGCTCCGGAGTTCCAATGAGCAGTTCTTC
cdr3_aa: CASSRWDAGLRSSNEQFF

v_call: TRBV30
clone_size: -
d_call: -
j_call: TRBJ2-2
cdr3_nt: TGTGCCTGTTACAGGAACACCGGGGAGCTGTTTTTT
cdr3_aa: CACYRNTGELFF

v_call: TRBV6-5
clone_size: -
d_call: TRBD2
j_call: TRBJ2-1
cdr3_nt: TGTGCCAGCAGATTAGGACTAGCCAATGAGCAGTTCTTC
cdr3_aa: CASRLGLANEQFF

v_call: TRBV18
clone_size: -
d_call: -
j_call: TRBJ1-4
cdr3_nt: TGTGCCAGCTCACCAGGCAGGGATAATGAAAAACTGTTTTTT
cdr3_aa: CASSPGRDNEKLFF

v_call: TRBV7-2
clone_size: -
d_call: -
j_call: TRBJ2-6
cdr3_nt: TGTGCCAGCAGCTTATTTGAGGGGACAAGCTCTGGGGCCAACGTCCTGACTTTC
cdr3_aa: CASSLFEGTSSGANVLTF

v_call: TRBV4-1
clone_size: -
d_call: -
j_call: TRBJ1-4
cdr3_nt: TGCGCCAGCAGCCACCCTGGCGAAAAACTGTTTTTT
cdr3_aa: CASSHPGEKLFF

v_call: TRBV5-1
clone_size: -
d_call: -
j_call: TRBJ1-2
cdr3_nt: TGCGCCAGCAGCCCCGACAGCAACTATGGCTACACCTTC
cdr3_aa: CASSPDSNYGYTF

v_call: TRBV10-1
clone_size: -
d_call: TRBD2
j_call: TRBJ2-5
cdr3_nt: TGCGCCAGCAGTCGAAGGCTAGCGGGGCCCGAGACCCAGTACTTC
cdr3_aa: CASSRRLAGPETQYF